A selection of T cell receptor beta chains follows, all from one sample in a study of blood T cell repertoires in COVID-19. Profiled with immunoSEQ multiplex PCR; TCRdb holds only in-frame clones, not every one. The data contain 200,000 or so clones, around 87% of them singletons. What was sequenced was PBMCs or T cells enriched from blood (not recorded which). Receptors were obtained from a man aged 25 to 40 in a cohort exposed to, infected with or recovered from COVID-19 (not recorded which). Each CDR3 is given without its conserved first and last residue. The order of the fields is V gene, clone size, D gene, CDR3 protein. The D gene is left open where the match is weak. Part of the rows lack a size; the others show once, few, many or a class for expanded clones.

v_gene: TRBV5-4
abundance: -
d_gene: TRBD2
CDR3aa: ASSTFSGSTDTQY

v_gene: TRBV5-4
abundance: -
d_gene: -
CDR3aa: ASSPPEKTYEQY

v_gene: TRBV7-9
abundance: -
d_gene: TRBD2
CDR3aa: ASSLSTVAGVSGNEQF

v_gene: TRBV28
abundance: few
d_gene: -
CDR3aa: ASSLLNLNTEAF

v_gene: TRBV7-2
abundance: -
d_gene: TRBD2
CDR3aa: ASSIGRARETQY

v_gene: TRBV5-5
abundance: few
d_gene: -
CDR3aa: ASGPPGLGNTEAF

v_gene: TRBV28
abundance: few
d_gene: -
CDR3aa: ASLRRNTIY

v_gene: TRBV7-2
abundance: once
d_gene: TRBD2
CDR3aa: ASSPGGGGANVLT

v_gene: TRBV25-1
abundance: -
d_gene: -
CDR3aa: ASSESGGYGYGYT

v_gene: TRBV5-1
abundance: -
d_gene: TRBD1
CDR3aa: ASSPGQVSSYNEQF

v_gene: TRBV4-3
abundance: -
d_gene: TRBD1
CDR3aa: ASSQASRDRDEQY

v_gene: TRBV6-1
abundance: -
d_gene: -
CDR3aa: ASSESLWAPTEAF

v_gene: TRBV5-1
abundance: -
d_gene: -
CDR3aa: ASRTGTGSNQPQH

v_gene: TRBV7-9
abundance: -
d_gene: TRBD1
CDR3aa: ASSLGGGDGYT

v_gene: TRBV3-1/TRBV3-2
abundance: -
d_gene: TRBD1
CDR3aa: ASSQEAPGTAYGYT

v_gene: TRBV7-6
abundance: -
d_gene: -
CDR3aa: ASSLRGRGGTGELF

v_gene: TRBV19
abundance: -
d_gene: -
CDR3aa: ASSRVSDTQY

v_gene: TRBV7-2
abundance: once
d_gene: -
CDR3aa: ASSLERYNEQF

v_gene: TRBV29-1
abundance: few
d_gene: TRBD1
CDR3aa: SVGATGGGNQPQH

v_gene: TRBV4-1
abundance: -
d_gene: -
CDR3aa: ASSQDAGDQPQH